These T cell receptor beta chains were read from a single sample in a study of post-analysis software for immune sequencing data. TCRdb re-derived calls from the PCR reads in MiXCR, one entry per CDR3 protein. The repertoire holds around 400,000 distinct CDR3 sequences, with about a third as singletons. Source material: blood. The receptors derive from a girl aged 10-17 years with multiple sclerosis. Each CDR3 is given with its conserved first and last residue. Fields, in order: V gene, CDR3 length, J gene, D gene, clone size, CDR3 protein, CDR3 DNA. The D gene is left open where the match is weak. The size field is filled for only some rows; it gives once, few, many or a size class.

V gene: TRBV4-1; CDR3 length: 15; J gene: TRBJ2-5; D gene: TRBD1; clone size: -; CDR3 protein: CASSQEQDRLITQYF; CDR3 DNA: TGCGCCAGCAGCCAAGAGCAGGACAGGTTGATAACCCAGTACTTC
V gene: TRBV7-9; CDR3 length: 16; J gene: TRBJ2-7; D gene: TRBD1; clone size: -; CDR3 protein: CASSLALGTDSYEQYF; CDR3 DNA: TGTGCCAGCAGCTTAGCGCTTGGGACAGATTCCTACGAGCAGTACTTC
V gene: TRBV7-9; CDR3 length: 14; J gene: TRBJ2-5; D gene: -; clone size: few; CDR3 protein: CASSVLGFPETQYF; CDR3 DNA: TGTGCCAGCAGCGTCCTAGGGTTCCCAGAGACCCAGTACTTC
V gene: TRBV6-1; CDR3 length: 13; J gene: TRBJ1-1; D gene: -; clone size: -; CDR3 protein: CASSEGRGTEAFF; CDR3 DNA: TGTGCCAGCAGTGAAGGCCGGGGCACTGAAGCTTTCTTT
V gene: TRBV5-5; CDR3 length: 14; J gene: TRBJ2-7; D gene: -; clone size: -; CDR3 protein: CASSAGAGTYEQYF; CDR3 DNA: TGTGCCAGCAGCGCTGGGGCAGGGACCTACGAGCAGTACTTC
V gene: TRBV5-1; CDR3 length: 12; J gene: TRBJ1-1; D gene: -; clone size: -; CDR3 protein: CASRLAGTEAFF; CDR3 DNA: TGCGCCAGCAGGTTAGCAGGGACTGAAGCTTTCTTT
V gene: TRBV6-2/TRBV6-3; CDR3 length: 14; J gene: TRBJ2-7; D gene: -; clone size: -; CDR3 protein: CASSGPGPSYEQYF; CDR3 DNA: TGTGCCAGCAGTGGGCCGGGCCCCTCCTACGAGCAGTACTTC
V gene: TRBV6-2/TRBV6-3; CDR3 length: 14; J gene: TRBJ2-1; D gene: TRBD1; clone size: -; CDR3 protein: CASIKADRGEEQFF; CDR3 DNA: TGTGCCAGCATTAAAGCGGACAGGGGCGAGGAGCAGTTCTTC
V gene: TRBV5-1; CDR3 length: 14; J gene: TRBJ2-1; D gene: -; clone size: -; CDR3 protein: CASSLDTGLNEQFF; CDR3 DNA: TGCGCCAGCAGCTTAGACACCGGACTTAATGAGCAGTTCTTC
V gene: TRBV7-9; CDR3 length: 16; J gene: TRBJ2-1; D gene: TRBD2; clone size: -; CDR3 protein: CASSSSGTSGGYEQFF; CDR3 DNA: TGTGCCAGCAGCTCAAGTGGGACTAGCGGGGGTTATGAGCAGTTCTTC
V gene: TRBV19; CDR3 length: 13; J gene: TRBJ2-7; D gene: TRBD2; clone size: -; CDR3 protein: CASSRTGGLEQYF; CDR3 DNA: TGTGCCAGTAGTAGGACGGGGGGGCTCGAGCAGTACTTC
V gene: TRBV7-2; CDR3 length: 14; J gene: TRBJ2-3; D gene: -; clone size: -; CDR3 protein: CASSPQQGQDTQYF; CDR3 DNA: TGTGCCAGCAGCCCCCAGCAGGGGCAGGACACGCAGTATTTT
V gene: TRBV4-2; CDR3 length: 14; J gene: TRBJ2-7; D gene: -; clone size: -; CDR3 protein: CASSQEEDYYEQYF; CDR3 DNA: TGTGCCAGCAGCCAAGAGGAGGACTACTACGAGCAGTACTTC
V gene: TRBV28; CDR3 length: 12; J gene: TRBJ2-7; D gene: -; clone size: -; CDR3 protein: CASSDSPYEQYF; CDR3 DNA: TGTGCCAGTTCCGACAGCCCCTACGAGCAGTACTTC
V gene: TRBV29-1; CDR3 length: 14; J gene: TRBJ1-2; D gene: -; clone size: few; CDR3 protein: CSVETTEYVAGYTF; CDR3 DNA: TGCAGCGTAGAGACAACAGAGTACGTGGCTGGCTACACCTTC
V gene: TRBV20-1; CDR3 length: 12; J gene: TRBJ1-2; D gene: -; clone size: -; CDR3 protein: CSAITDNYGYTF; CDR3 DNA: TGCAGTGCTATAACAGACAACTATGGCTACACCTTC
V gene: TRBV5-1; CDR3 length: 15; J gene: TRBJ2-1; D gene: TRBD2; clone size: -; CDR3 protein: CASSFIAGGLNEQFF; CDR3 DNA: TGCGCCAGCAGCTTTATAGCGGGGGGGCTTAATGAGCAGTTCTTC
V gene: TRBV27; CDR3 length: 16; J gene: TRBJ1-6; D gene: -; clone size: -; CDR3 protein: CASSFTASSYNSPLHF; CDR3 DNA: TGTGCCAGCAGTTTTACAGCGAGCTCCTATAATTCACCCCTCCACTTT
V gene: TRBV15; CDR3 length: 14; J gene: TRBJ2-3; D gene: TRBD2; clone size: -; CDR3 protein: CATSSSGGIVTQYF; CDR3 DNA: TGTGCCACCAGCTCCAGCGGGGGGATCGTTACGCAGTATTTT
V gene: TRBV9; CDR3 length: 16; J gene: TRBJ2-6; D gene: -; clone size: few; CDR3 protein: CASSGTRGFGANVLTF; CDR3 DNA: TGTGCCAGCAGCGGAACCCGTGGCTTTGGGGCCAACGTCCTGACTTTC
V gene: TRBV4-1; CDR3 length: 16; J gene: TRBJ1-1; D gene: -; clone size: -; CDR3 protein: CASSQGPGNMNTEAFF; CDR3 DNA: TGCGCCAGCAGCCAAGGACCGGGCAACATGAACACTGAAGCTTTCTTT
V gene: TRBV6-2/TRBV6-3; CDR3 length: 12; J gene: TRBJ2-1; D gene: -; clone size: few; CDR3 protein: CASSPRTNEQFF; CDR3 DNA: TGTGCCAGCAGTCCTAGAACTAATGAGCAGTTCTTC
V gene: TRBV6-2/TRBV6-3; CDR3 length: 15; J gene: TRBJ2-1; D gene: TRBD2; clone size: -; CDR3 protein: CASRPLAGEGNEQFF; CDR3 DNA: TGTGCCAGCAGACCTCTAGCGGGGGAGGGGAATGAGCAGTTCTTC
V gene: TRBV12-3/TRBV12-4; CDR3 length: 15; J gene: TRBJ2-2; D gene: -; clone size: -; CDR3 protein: CASSPNDGGTGELFF; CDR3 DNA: TGTGCCAGCAGCCCGAATGACGGTGGCACCGGGGAGCTGTTTTTT
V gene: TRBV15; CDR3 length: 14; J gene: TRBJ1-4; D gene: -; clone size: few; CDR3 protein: CATNLRETNEKLFF; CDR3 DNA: TGTGCCACCAATCTTCGGGAAACTAATGAAAAACTGTTTTTT
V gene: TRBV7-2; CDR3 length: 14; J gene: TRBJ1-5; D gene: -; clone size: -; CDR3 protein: CASSPGSSNQPQHF; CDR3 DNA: TGTGCCAGCAGCCCCGGGTCTAGCAATCAGCCCCAGCATTTT
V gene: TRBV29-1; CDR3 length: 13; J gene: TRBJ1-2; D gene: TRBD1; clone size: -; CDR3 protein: CSVEDRGTRGYTF; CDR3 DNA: TGCAGCGTTGAGGACAGGGGGACCAGGGGCTACACCTTC
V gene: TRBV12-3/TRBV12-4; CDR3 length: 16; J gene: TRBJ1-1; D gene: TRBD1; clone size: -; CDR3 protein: CASSLAGTGAGTEAFF; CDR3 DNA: TGTGCCAGCAGTTTAGCCGGGACAGGGGCTGGCACTGAAGCTTTCTTT
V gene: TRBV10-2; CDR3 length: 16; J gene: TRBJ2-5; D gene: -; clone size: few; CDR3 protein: CASSESGTLVGETQYF; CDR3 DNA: TGCGCCAGCAGTGAATCCGGGACCCTCGTGGGGGAGACCCAGTACTTC
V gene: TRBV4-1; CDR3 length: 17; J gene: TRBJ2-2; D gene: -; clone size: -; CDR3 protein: CASSPPRGHLNTGELFF; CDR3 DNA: TGCGCCAGCAGCCCACCTAGAGGACACCTGAACACCGGGGAGCTGTTTTTT
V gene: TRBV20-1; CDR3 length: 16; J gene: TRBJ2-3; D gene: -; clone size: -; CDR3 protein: CSAGGDTGLITDTQYF; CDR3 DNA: TGCAGTGCCGGAGGGGACACAGGGTTGATCACAGATACGCAGTATTTT
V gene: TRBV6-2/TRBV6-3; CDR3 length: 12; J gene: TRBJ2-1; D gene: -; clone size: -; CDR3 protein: CTSSQGPGEQFF; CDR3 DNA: TGTACCAGCAGCCAAGGGCCGGGGGAGCAGTTCTTC
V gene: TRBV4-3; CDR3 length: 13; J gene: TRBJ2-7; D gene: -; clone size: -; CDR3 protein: CASSQEPTTEQYF; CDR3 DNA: TGCGCCAGCAGCCAAGAGCCGACTACCGAGCAGTACTTC
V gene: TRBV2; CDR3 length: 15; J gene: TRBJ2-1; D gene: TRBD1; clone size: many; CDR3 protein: CASSLGQGELNEQFF; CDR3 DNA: TGTGCCAGCAGCCTGGGACAGGGGGAGCTAAATGAGCAGTTCTTC
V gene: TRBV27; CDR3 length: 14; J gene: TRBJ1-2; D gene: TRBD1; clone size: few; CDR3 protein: CASRHQGEYYGYTF; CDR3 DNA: TGTGCCAGCAGACACCAGGGGGAGTACTATGGCTACACCTTC
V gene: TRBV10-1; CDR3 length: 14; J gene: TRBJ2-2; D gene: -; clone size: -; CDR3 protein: CASSEGRGTGELFF; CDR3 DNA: TGCGCCAGCAGTGAGGGGCGAGGGACCGGGGAGCTGTTTTTT
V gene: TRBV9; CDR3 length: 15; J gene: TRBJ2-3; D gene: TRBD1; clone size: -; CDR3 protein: CASSDHRGLTDTQYF; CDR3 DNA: TGTGCCAGCAGCGACCACAGGGGCCTCACAGATACGCAGTATTTT
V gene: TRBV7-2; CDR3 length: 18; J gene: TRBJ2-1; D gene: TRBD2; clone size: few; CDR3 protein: CASSLMMGGGASYNEQFF; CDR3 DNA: TGTGCCAGCAGCTTAATGATGGGCGGGGGGGCATCGTACAATGAGCAGTTCTTC
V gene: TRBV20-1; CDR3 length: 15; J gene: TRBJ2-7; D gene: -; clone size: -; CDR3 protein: CSARDWGGAFYEQYF; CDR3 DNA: TGCAGTGCTAGAGATTGGGGGGGGGCCTTCTACGAGCAGTACTTC
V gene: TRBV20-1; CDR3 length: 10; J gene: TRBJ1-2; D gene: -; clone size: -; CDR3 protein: CSARGGGYTF; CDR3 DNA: TGCAGTGCTAGAGGAGGCGGCTACACCTTC
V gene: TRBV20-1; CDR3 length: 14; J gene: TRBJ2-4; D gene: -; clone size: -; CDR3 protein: CSARDPRGQNIQYF; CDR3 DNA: TGCAGTGCTAGAGATCCGCGGGGCCAAAACATTCAGTACTTC
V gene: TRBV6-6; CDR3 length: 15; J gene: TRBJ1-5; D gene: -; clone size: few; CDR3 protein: CASSHRDGLNQPQHF; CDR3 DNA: TGTGCCAGCAGTCACCGGGACGGCCTCAATCAGCCCCAGCATTTT
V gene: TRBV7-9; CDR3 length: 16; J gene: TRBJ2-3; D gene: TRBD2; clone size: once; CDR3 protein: CASSLVLAGVEDTQYF; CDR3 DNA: TGTGCCAGCAGCTTAGTGTTAGCGGGGGTTGAAGATACACAGTATTTT
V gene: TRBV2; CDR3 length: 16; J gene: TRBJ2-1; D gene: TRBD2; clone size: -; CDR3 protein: CASSGIGLAGYNEQFF; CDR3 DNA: TGTGCCAGCAGTGGCATCGGACTAGCGGGTTACAATGAGCAGTTCTTC